The 20 T cell receptor beta chains listed next were all sequenced from one sample in a study of shared clonotypes between healthy human individuals. The repertoire was sequenced with immunoSEQ multiplex PCR; TCRdb's copy has only in-frame clones and lacks some. The sample holds 2.3 million or so clones, approximately 95% seen once. Sequenced: naive CD4+ T cells from PBMCs. This sample's subset: CD45RA+ positively selected. Source of these receptors: a man younger than 35 in good health. Some clones in this sample may be carry-over from other donors' samples.

This clone was observed a single time. The V call is TRBV5-1, the J call TRBJ2-7; maybe TRBD1 (5 bases). V lost 4 bases and J lost 3, with 17 bases in between. Germline CDR1 reads SGHRS; CDR2 reads YFSETQ. The CDR3 runs to 15 residues. CDR3 in DNA: TGCGCCAGCAGCCCCCGCGGCGACAGAAACTACGAGCAGTACTTC. Translating gives CASSPRGDRNYEQYF.

The chain carries TRBV5-1 and TRBJ1-4; TRBD1 agrees at 7 bases. The junction had 6 bases not matched to a gene; V was cut back by 4 bases and J by 0 bases. The germline CDR1 and CDR2 sequences are SGHRS and YFSETQ. The CDR3 has 16 residues. The CDR3 protein is CASSQTQGATNEKLFF. CDR3 bases: TGCGCCAGCAGCCAGACTCAGGGGGCAACTAATGAAAAACTGTTTTTT.

The gene calls are TRBV7-3 and TRBJ2-7, with D possibly being TRBD2 (5 bases). V shed 1 base and J shed 6 bases, with 10 bases lying between them. This CDR3 has 13 residues. Germline-derived CDR1 and CDR2 are SGHTA and FQGTGA. The CDR3 sequence is CASSLMPTSEQYF. The DNA for the CDR3 is TGTGCCAGCAGCTTAATGCCAACTAGCGAGCAGTACTTC.

This chain links TRBV29-1 with TRBJ2-7; D is unresolved. The CDR3 runs 10 residues. Trimming removed 7 bases at V and 3 bases at J, with 7 bases between. Germline V gives CDR1 SQVTM, CDR2 ANQGSEA. The CDR3 DNA is TGCAGCGCGTTCTTCTACGAGCAGTACTTC. Residues: CSAFFYEQYF.

The rearrangement uses TRBV7-2 and TRBJ1-2, with D unresolved. This CDR3 region has 16 residues. CDR1 and CDR2 (germline): SGHTA, FQGNSA. V lost 1 base and J lost 4, with 16 bases in between. The CDR3 DNA reads as TGTGCCAGCAGCTTAGGGGGAGGCACCGTGCCCTATGGCTACACCTTC. Its translation: CASSLGGGTVPYGYTF.

The V call is TRBV7-8, the J call TRBJ2-7; TRBD1 matches at 9 bases. Germline CDR1 is SGHVS and CDR2 is FQNEAQ. The V segment lost 5 bases and the J segment 1 base; nucleotides outside the gene matches: 6. The CDR3 is 15 residues long. DNA for the CDR3: TGTGCCAGCAGCCCGGACAGGGGCTGGTCCTACGAGCAGTACTTC. The encoded protein is CASSPDRGWSYEQYF.

The chain carries TRBV20-1 and TRBJ1-1; D gene uncertain. Looked up from germline, CDR1 is DFQATT and CDR2 is SNEGSKA (reference sequence). Trimming removed 0 bases from V and 6 bases from J, with 5 bases in between. This CDR3 is 11 amino acids long. The CDR3, as DNA: TGCAGTGCTAGAGAGATCGCTGAAGCTTTCTTT. This translates into CSAREIAEAFF.

Concerning this clone itself: The same CDR3 arises from other DNA sequences in this sample as well. The rearrangement uses TRBV2 and TRBJ2-5; 9 bases are a match to TRBD1. V dropped 6 bases and J dropped 2; count of bases not matched to a gene: 4. This CDR3 has 14 amino acids. CDR1 and CDR2 from the germline V gene are SNHLY and FYNNEI. The CDR3 here is CASRTGTGQETQYF. Here the CDR3 DNA reads TGTGCCAGCAGAACCGGGACAGGGCAAGAGACCCAGTACTTC.

The chain couples TRBV30 to TRBJ2-5; 8 nucleotides line up with TRBD1. The trim removed 0 bases at V and 6 bases at J, leaving 6 bases unmatched. CDR1 and CDR2 from the germline V gene are GTSNPN and SVGIG (reference sequence). The CDR3 is made up of 14 amino acids. CDR3 sequence reads: CAWSVQAGGKTQYF. In DNA form, the CDR3 reads TGTGCCTGGAGTGTACAGGCAGGGGGCAAGACCCAGTACTTC. Filled out from reference TRBV30 and TRBJ2-5, the complete variable domain reads SQTIHQWPATLVQPVGSPLSLECTVEGTSNPNLYWYRQAAGRGLQLLFYSVGIGQISSEVPQNLSASRPQDRQFILSSKKLLLSDSGFYLCAWSVQAGGKTQYFGPGTRLLVL.

The chain is built from TRBV27 and TRBJ2-3, with 9 positions matching TRBD2. This CDR3 comprises 16 residues. Germline V gene data show CDR1 as MNHEY and CDR2 as SMNVEV (reference sequence). V was clipped by 5 bases and J by 0 bases; unmatched bases: 6. CDR3 region: CASSGRLAESTDTQYF. The CDR3 bases are TGTGCCAGCAGTGGTCGACTAGCGGAGAGCACAGATACGCAGTATTTT.

This chain links TRBV5-5 with TRBJ2-7; D not certain. The length of the CDR3 is 15 residues. The V and J ends lost 0 bases and 6 bases respectively, with 16 bases between them. Germline V lookup: CDR1 SGHKS, CDR2 YYEKEE (reference sequence). CDR3 loop: CASSLAGDTTREQYF. DNA for the CDR3: TGTGCCAGCAGCTTGGCCGGAGACACTACACGCGAGCAGTACTTC.

This sequence joins TRBV5-1 and TRBJ2-3, with 12 bases lining up with TRBD2. There are 19 residues in the CDR3. The germline V gene has CDR1 SGHRS and CDR2 YFSETQ. V lost 4 bases and J lost 3; bases outside the gene matches: 15. CDR3 sequence reads: CASSPALLAGGTGTDTQYF. Here the CDR3 DNA reads TGCGCCAGCAGCCCGGCCCTACTAGCGGGAGGTACGGGAACAGATACGCAGTATTTT.

The chain uses TRBV7-8 and TRBJ2-3; D may match TRBD1 or TRBD2 (6 bases each). The germline gives CDR1 SGHVS, CDR2 FQNEAQ. With 1 base removed from V and 5 bases from J, the gap between germline ends came to 13 bases. The CDR3 length is 15 residues. The CDR3 nucleotides are TGTGCCAGCAGCTTAGAGAGGGGGGTACGAGATACGCAGTATTTT. Translation: CASSLERGVRDTQYF. The full variable domain, in which reference TRBV7-8 and TRBJ2-3 provide the parts outside the CDR3, is GAGVSQSPRYKVAKRGQDVALRCDPISGHVSLFWYQQALGQGPEFLTYFQNEAQLDKSGLPSDRFFAERPEGSVSTLKIQRTQQEDSAVYLCASSLERGVRDTQYFGPGTRLTVL.

V gene TRBV4-1 combines with J gene TRBJ2-3, with 10 bases fitting TRBD2. The germline V gene encodes CDR1 MGHRA and CDR2 YSYEKL. CDR3 length: 21 amino acids. J was trimmed by 1 base and V by 0 bases; bases with no gene match: 16. CDR3: CASSQERSGRDRGDGTDTQYF. CDR3 bases: TGCGCCAGCAGCCAAGAAAGAAGCGGGAGGGATAGGGGGGACGGCACAGATACGCAGTATTTT.

This clone was observed a single time. The gene calls are TRBV10-1 and TRBJ1-2; 7 bases map to TRBD1. Germline trimming cut 2 bases from V and 0 bases from J; bases unmatched to any gene: 6. Germline assignment: CDR1 WNHNN and CDR2 SYGVQD (reference sequence). The CDR3 consists of 16 residues. The CDR3 DNA reads TGCGCCAGCAGTGAGAGTGGGACAGTGACTAACTATGGCTACACCTTC. The encoded protein is CASSESGTVTNYGYTF.

V and J are TRBV28 and TRBJ2-7; 7 nucleotides agree with TRBD2. This CDR3 is 16 amino acids long. V was pared by 7 bases and J by 1 base, with 13 bases of the junction left unmatched. Germline V CDR1 and CDR2: MDHEN, SYDVKM. CDR3 coding DNA: TGTGCCAGCACCAACGGGTGGCTAGCGGCTTCCTACGAGCAGTACTTC. Translation gives CASTNGWLAASYEQYF.

The chain recombines TRBV30 with TRBJ2-3; D is tentatively TRBD1 or TRBD2 (5 bases each). The CDR3 consists of 17 residues. The V gene lost 0 bases and the J gene lost 0 bases, with 16 bases spanning the gap. Per the germline V gene, CDR1 is GTSNPN and CDR2 is SVGIG (reference sequence). CDR3 loop: CAWSVTGPGISTDTQYF. The CDR3 DNA is TGTGCCTGGAGTGTCACAGGTCCCGGGATTAGCACAGATACGCAGTATTTT. The complete variable domain, with remaining parts taken from reference TRBV30 and TRBJ2-3, reads SQTIHQWPATLVQPVGSPLSLECTVEGTSNPNLYWYRQAAGRGLQLLFYSVGIGQISSEVPQNLSASRPQDRQFILSSKKLLLSDSGFYLCAWSVTGPGISTDTQYFGPGTRLTVL.

This chain links TRBV2 with TRBJ2-2; TRBD1 matches 8 bases. The trim removed 5 bases at V and 3 bases at J, leaving 5 bases unmatched. Germline CDR1 is SNHLY and CDR2 is FYNNEI. This CDR3 spans 15 amino acids. CDR3 nucleotides: TGTGCCAGCAGTTTCGACAGGGGTTACACCGGGGAGCTGTTTTTT. Protein product: CASSFDRGYTGELFF.

The rearrangement uses TRBV19 and TRBJ2-1, with D uncertain. V lost 5 bases, J lost 9 bases, and 14 bases lay in between. The CDR3 is 13 residues long. CDR1 and CDR2 from the germline V gene are LNHDA and SQIVND (reference sequence). CDR3 region: CASSSKAWLEQFF. The DNA of the CDR3 is TGTGCCAGTAGTTCCAAGGCCTGGCTTGAGCAGTTCTTC.

The chain recombines TRBV19 with TRBJ2-1; 7 bases align to TRBD2. CDR1 and CDR2 from the germline V gene are LNHDA and SQIVND (reference sequence). The CDR3 spans 13 residues. The V gene end was trimmed by 11 bases and the J gene end by 9 bases; junction bases not matched to a gene: 13. The chain's CDR3 is CASKAAGVREQFF. The CDR3 bases are TGTGCCTCTAAAGCGGCGGGAGTTCGTGAGCAGTTCTTC.